These T cell receptor beta chains were read from a single sample in a study of blood T cell repertoires in COVID-19. Assay used: immunoSEQ multiplex PCR; TCRdb lists only in-frame clones, some missing. The table records approximately 300,000 clones, approximately 90% of them present only once. The sequenced sample consisted of PBMCs or T cells enriched from blood (not recorded which). These receptors all come from a woman aged 18-30 years who had recovered from COVID-19. The CDR3 runs from the conserved cysteine through the conserved F or W. The D gene is left open where the match is weak. For some rows the clone size is stated as once, few or many, or as a class when expanded; others skip it.

v_call	j_call	d_call	cdr3_length	clone_size	cdr3_aa	cdr3_nt
TRBV7-9	TRBJ1-3	NA	15	NA	CASSPTGSSGNTIYF	TGTGCCAGCAGCCCTACAGGGAGCTCTGGAAACACCATATATTTT
TRBV27	TRBJ1-2	NA	12	NA	CASSTGLGGYTF	TGTGCCAGCAGTACAGGGTTAGGTGGCTACACCTTC
TRBV19	TRBJ1-5	NA	16	few	CASILRGGYSNQPQHF	TGTGCCAGCATACTGAGAGGGGGTTATAGCAATCAGCCCCAGCATTTT
TRBV7-3	TRBJ2-6	TRBD1	19	NA	CASSLNGWDRISGANVLTF	TGTGCCAGCAGCTTAAACGGGTGGGACAGGATCTCTGGGGCCAACGTCCTGACTTTC
TRBV7-9	TRBJ2-7	NA	19	NA	CASSLLSVSSVTASYEQYF	TGTGCCAGCAGCTTATTAAGCGTGAGTTCGGTTACCGCATCCTACGAGCAGTACTTC
TRBV29-1	TRBJ2-1	NA	14	NA	CSVKTRGLYNEQFF	TGCAGCGTTAAGACTAGAGGGCTGTACAATGAGCAGTTCTTC
TRBV7-2	TRBJ1-2	NA	16	NA	CASSLAGDTLNYGYTF	TGTGCCAGCAGCTTAGCTGGGGACACCCTCAACTATGGCTACACCTTC
TRBV3-1/TRBV3-2	TRBJ2-5	NA	15	few	CASSQDPGTQETQYF	TGTGCCAGCAGCCAAGATCCCGGGACACAAGAGACCCAGTACTTC
TRBV27	TRBJ2-7	TRBD1	13	NA	CASSSTGAGEQYF	TGTGCCAGCAGTTCGACAGGGGCCGGCGAGCAGTACTTC
TRBV18	TRBJ2-4	TRBD2	15	NA	CASSPGRGLLNIQYF	TGTGCCAGCTCACCCGGGAGGGGGTTACTCAACATTCAGTACTTC
TRBV3-1/TRBV3-2	TRBJ2-7	NA	16	NA	CASSQDLGASSYEQYF	TGTGCCAGCAGCCAAGATTTGGGGGCTAGCTCCTACGAGCAGTACTTC
TRBV6-5	TRBJ1-2	TRBD1	13	NA	CASRVGQGRGYTF	TGTGCCAGCAGGGTCGGACAGGGTCGGGGCTACACCTTC
TRBV5-8	TRBJ2-1	TRBD1	15	once	CASNAGTGGLNEQFF	TGTGCCAGCAACGCCGGGACAGGGGGCCTGAATGAGCAGTTCTTC
TRBV6-1	TRBJ2-7	NA	13	NA	CASSEAQVYEQYF	TGTGCCAGCAGTGAAGCACAGGTCTACGAGCAGTACTTC
TRBV7-9	TRBJ2-2	TRBD2	17	NA	CASSPGSGGAGTGELFF	TGTGCCAGCAGCCCAGGGAGCGGGGGGGCCGGCACCGGGGAGCTGTTTTTT
TRBV28	TRBJ2-3	NA	12	NA	CAIRLETDTQYF	TGTGCCATCAGACTAGAAACAGATACGCAGTATTTT
TRBV5-1	TRBJ2-1	NA	15	few	CASSLYPSSYNEQFF	TGCGCCAGCAGCTTGTATCCTAGCTCCTACAATGAGCAGTTCTTC
TRBV27	TRBJ1-2	NA	16	NA	CASSSSHSTTNYGYTF	TGTGCCAGCAGTTCCTCTCACAGCACCACTAACTATGGCTACACCTTC
TRBV10-1	TRBJ2-3	TRBD2	18	once	CARTKTSGRPTSTDTQYF	TGCGCCAGGACCAAAACTAGCGGGAGGCCCACTAGCACAGATACGCAGTATTTT
TRBV10-3	TRBJ1-2	NA	15	NA	CAISDLEFTSYGYTF	TGTGCCATCAGTGATCTCGAGTTCACGAGCTATGGCTACACCTTC
TRBV4-1	TRBJ2-7	NA	12	NA	CASSGQTNEQYF	TGCGCCAGCAGCGGACAGACCAACGAGCAGTACTTC
TRBV5-4	TRBJ2-4	TRBD1	14	NA	CASSLTTGGNIQYF	TGTGCCAGCAGCTTGACGACAGGGGGGAACATTCAGTACTTC
TRBV12-3/TRBV12-4	TRBJ2-7	TRBD1	12	NA	CASRPTGGEQYF	TGTGCCAGCAGGCCAACAGGGGGCGAGCAGTACTTC
TRBV12-5	TRBJ2-1	NA	17	NA	CASSWSSGSSSYNEQFF	TGTGCTTCAAGTTGGAGCAGCGGGTCAAGCTCCTACAATGAGCAGTTCTTC
TRBV5-4	TRBJ2-5	TRBD1	13	NA	CASSFRQGETQYF	TGTGCCAGCAGCTTCAGACAGGGGGAGACCCAGTACTTC
TRBV28	TRBJ1-2	NA	13	NA	CASSLEGARGYTF	TGTGCCAGCAGCTTGGAGGGAGCGCGGGGCTACACCTTC
TRBV7-2	TRBJ1-4	NA	14	NA	CASSPSTLDEKLFF	TGTGCCAGCAGCCCCAGTACCCTCGATGAAAAACTGTTTTTT
TRBV19	TRBJ1-2	NA	15	NA	CASSKTRGSNYGYTF	TGTGCCAGTAGTAAAACCAGGGGATCTAACTATGGCTACACCTTC
TRBV25-1	TRBJ2-3	TRBD2	18	NA	CASSEQGLAGGPLYTQYF	TGTGCCAGCAGTGAACAAGGACTAGCGGGGGGGCCGCTCTATACGCAGTATTTT
TRBV19	TRBJ2-1	NA	15	NA	CASSIGGTAYNEQFF	TGTGCCAGTAGTATTGGCGGGACAGCCTACAATGAGCAGTTCTTC
TRBV12-3/TRBV12-4	TRBJ1-1	NA	13	NA	CASSRRTNTEAFF	TGTGCCAGCAGTCGACGGACTAACACTGAAGCTTTCTTT
TRBV7-9	TRBJ1-3	TRBD1	19	NA	CASSLRAGGAPQAGNTIYF	TGTGCCAGCAGCTTAAGGGCAGGGGGCGCTCCCCAGGCTGGAAACACCATATATTTT
TRBV28	TRBJ1-2	TRBD1	12	NA	CASSPGGYGYTF	TGTGCCAGCAGTCCAGGGGGGTATGGCTACACCTTC
TRBV2	TRBJ1-4	NA	13	NA	CASGLWEDEKLFF	TGTGCCAGCGGACTTTGGGAGGATGAAAAACTGTTTTTT
TRBV7-9	TRBJ2-5	TRBD2	16	once	CASSHRATSGTETQYF	TGTGCCAGCAGCCACCGGGCCACTAGCGGGACAGAGACCCAGTACTTC
TRBV9	TRBJ1-1	NA	14	NA	CASSPRTKNTEAFF	TGTGCCAGCAGCCCCCGGACAAAGAACACTGAAGCTTTCTTT
TRBV20-1	TRBJ1-1	TRBD1	11	NA	CSARQGEKAFF	TGCAGTGCTCGACAGGGGGAGAAGGCTTTCTTT
TRBV7-8	TRBJ1-6	NA	15	few	CASSLGAGPNSPLHF	TGTGCCAGCAGCTTAGGGGCAGGCCCTAATTCACCCCTCCACTTT
TRBV10-3	TRBJ2-7	TRBD1	14	NA	CANHGQGSSYEQYF	TGTGCCAACCATGGACAGGGGAGCTCCTACGAGCAGTACTTC
TRBV11-2	TRBJ2-7	NA	15	once	CASFRRQVDVYEQYF	TGTGCCAGCTTTAGAAGACAGGTAGATGTCTACGAGCAGTACTTC
TRBV7-9	TRBJ2-1	NA	18	NA	CASSLVYREPGESDEQFF	TGTGCCAGCAGCTTAGTATACAGGGAGCCGGGTGAGAGCGATGAGCAGTTCTTC
TRBV7-9	TRBJ2-5	TRBD1	15	NA	CASSSSSDRGETQYF	TGTGCCAGCAGCTCTTCTTCGGACAGGGGCGAGACCCAGTACTTC
TRBV2	TRBJ1-3	NA	15	NA	CASTRGEFSGNTIYF	TGTGCCAGCACTCGTGGGGAGTTCTCTGGAAACACCATATATTTT
TRBV2	TRBJ1-2	TRBD1	13	NA	CASRDRGLDGYTF	TGTGCCAGCAGAGACAGGGGCCTCGATGGCTACACCTTC
TRBV6-6	TRBJ1-6	NA	16	NA	CASSYGASSYNSPLHF	TGTGCCAGCAGTTACGGGGCGAGCTCCTATAATTCACCCCTCCACTTT
TRBV30	TRBJ2-3	NA	12	NA	CAWHPGTDTQYF	TGTGCCTGGCACCCGGGCACAGATACGCAGTATTTT
TRBV7-9	TRBJ1-1	NA	13	NA	CASSETVNTEAFF	TGTGCCAGCAGCGAAACAGTGAACACTGAAGCTTTCTTT
TRBV30	TRBJ1-1	NA	14	NA	CAWTRTLGDTEAFF	TGTGCCTGGACCAGGACCCTCGGGGACACTGAAGCTTTCTTT
TRBV30	TRBJ1-2	NA	13	NA	CAWEVGGGRGYTF	TGTGCCTGGGAGGTCGGGGGAGGACGTGGCTACACCTTC
TRBV6-5	TRBJ1-5	TRBD1	15	NA	CATSRVGQENQPQHF	TGTGCCACTTCTCGGGTGGGACAGGAGAATCAGCCCCAGCATTTT
TRBV4-1	TRBJ2-1	TRBD2	18	NA	CASSQDPGLAGGAYEQFF	TGCGCCAGCAGCCAAGACCCGGGACTAGCGGGGGGAGCATATGAGCAGTTCTTC
TRBV28	TRBJ2-5	NA	16	NA	CASSRRGWTTFQAQYF	TGTGCCAGCAGCCGCCGCGGGTGGACGACGTTTCAGGCCCAGTACTTC
TRBV7-8	TRBJ1-5	TRBD1	14	NA	CASSLDRGPQPQHF	TGTGCCAGCAGCTTGGACAGGGGGCCTCAGCCCCAGCATTTT
TRBV29-1	TRBJ2-1	TRBD1	16	NA	CSVEGRQGAVYNEQFF	TGCAGCGTTGAAGGAAGACAGGGGGCGGTTTACAATGAGCAGTTCTTC
TRBV12-3/TRBV12-4	TRBJ2-5	TRBD1	13	NA	CASSQTGSETQYF	TGTGCCAGCAGTCAGACAGGGTCCGAGACCCAGTACTTC